This TCR beta chain was captured in a study of blood T cell repertoires in COVID-19. Study background: Acute and convalescent COVID-19 specimens originated in the United States, Italy and Spain.

CDR1 and CDR2 from the germline V gene are SNHLY and FYNNEI. The CDR3 length is 15 residues. V was pared by 7 bases and J by 4 bases, with 16 bases between. As originally analysed: Estimated nucleated cell counts came from reference gene primer amplification. Using immunoSEQ multiplex PCR, the repertoire was profiled, and TCRdb retains in-frame clones only, with some absent. V and J calls and clone size are as listed in that table; D and trimming were resolved from the DNA. This repertoire shows 200,000 to 250,000 clones, 85% to 90% found once; its top ten account for approximately 2.4%. The chain combines TRBV2 with TRBJ1-4; D call uncertain. The clonotype originates from a young man with COVID-19, enrolled during active disease. Sequenced: peripheral blood. CDR3 sequence reads: CASNPAGTYNEKLFF. DNA of the CDR3: TGTGCCAGCAACCCGGCAGGCACATATAATGAAAAACTGTTTTTT.